These 26 T cell receptor beta chains were all obtained from the same sample, sequenced in a study of identifying expanded T cells in peripheral blood. Clones were read by immunoSEQ multiplex PCR, and TCRdb kept only the in-frame ones, dropping some. The sample lists around 91,000 clones, around 88% occurring once. Material: blood. All receptors derive from a person aged 18 to 75 in good health.

This chain uses TRBV11-3 with TRBJ2-7; the D gene is possibly TRBD1 (6 bases). V lost 1 base and J 4 bases, leaving 11 bases between the germline ends. The CDR3 covers 14 residues. Germline V gene lookup returns CDR1 SGHNT and CDR2 YENEEA. The CDR3, as DNA: TGTGCCAGCAGCTTAGGGGACACCGATTACGAGCAGTACTTC. It translates to CASSLGDTDYEQYF. Full variable domain (remainder filled in from reference TRBV11-3 and TRBJ2-7): EAGVVQSPRYKIIEKKQPVAFWCNPISGHNTLYWYLQNLGQGPELLIRYENEEAVDDSQLPKDRFSAERLKGVDSTLKIQPAELGDSAVYLCASSLGDTDYEQYFGPGTRLTVT.

The rearrangement joins TRBV9 to TRBJ2-2, with 10 bases matching TRBD2. This CDR3 spans 18 amino acids. Germline V gene sequence: CDR1 SGDLS, CDR2 YYNGEE. V shed 0 bases, J shed 4 bases, and the junction held 9 bases outside the gene matches. The CDR3 region is CASSVELAGAGTTGELFF. The DNA of the CDR3 is TGTGCCAGCAGCGTAGAGCTAGCGGGAGCCGGCACCACCGGGGAGCTGTTTTTT.

This chain's CDR3 is CASSLDRGRSGNTIYF. Here the CDR3 DNA reads TGTGCCAGCAGCTTAGACAGGGGTCGTTCTGGAAACACCATATATTTT. The chain carries TRBV7-2 and TRBJ1-3; 7 bases line up with TRBD1. The CDR3 totals 16 residues. Germline V gene sequence: CDR1 SGHTA, CDR2 FQGNSA. The ends lost 1 base at V and 1 base at J; junction bases unmatched: 4. The full variable domain, with the rest looked up from reference TRBV7-2 and TRBJ1-3, is GAGVSQSPSNKVTEKGKDVELRCDPISGHTALYWYRQSLGQGLEFLIYFQGNSAPDKSGLPSDRFSAERTGGSVSTLTIQRTQQEDSAVYLCASSLDRGRSGNTIYFGEGSWLTVV.

This rearrangement joins TRBV19 to TRBJ2-1, with 9 bases aligning to TRBD1. V dropped 2 bases and J dropped 12; count of bases not matched to a gene: 14. This CDR3 has 16 residues. From germline, CDR1 is LNHDA and CDR2 SQIVND (reference sequence). Written as DNA, the CDR3 is TGTGCCAGTAGTATACGGGACAGGGAAAGTTTCCTTGGGCAGTTCTTC. As protein: CASSIRDRESFLGQFF.

The CDR3 here is CASSYVYEQYF. CDR3 DNA: TGTGCCAGCAGTTATGTCTACGAGCAGTACTTC. The gene calls are TRBV6-5 and TRBJ2-7; no clear D gene. This CDR3 is built from 11 residues. The V gene's germline CDR1 is MNHEY and CDR2 SVGAGI. The ends were cut back, 3 bases at V and 3 bases at J, with 3 bases in the middle.

The J gene is TRBJ1-6, the V gene TRBV9; D uncertain. This CDR3 spans 15 amino acids. V was cut by 0 bases and J by 7 bases, with 11 bases left in between. The germline V gene encodes CDR1 SGDLS and CDR2 YYNGEE. The CDR3 DNA reads TGTGCCAGCAGCGTAGGAGGGAACGCAAATTCACCCCTCCACTTT. Translated: CASSVGGNANSPLHF.

As to this clone: Germline is not matched at one junction end, which may reflect a read error. The DNA for the CDR3 is TGCTCCACTGAGGAGCAGTACTTC. Its protein is CSTEEQYF. The chain uses TRBV27 and TRBJ2-7; no firm D call. The germline V gene encodes CDR1 MNHEY and CDR2 SMNVEV (reference sequence). The CDR3 is made up of 8 amino acids.

The chain has TRBV4-3 and TRBJ2-1; D is unclear. Trimming pared 8 bases from V and 6 bases from J, leaving 14 bases between. Germline V gene sequence: CDR1 LGHNA, CDR2 YSLEER. This CDR3 comprises 13 residues. CDR3 sequence: CASSLGKVNEQFF. CDR3 in DNA: TGCGCCAGCTCCCTCGGAAAGGTCAATGAGCAGTTCTTC.

This chain joins TRBV5-6 and TRBJ2-7, with D tentatively TRBD1 or TRBD2 (5 bases each). Germline V lookup: CDR1 SGHDT, CDR2 YYEEEE. This CDR3 has 15 residues. The germline V and J ends were trimmed by 0 bases and 3 bases, with 13 bases remaining between them. CDR3 region: CASSLVGTSGYEQYF. CDR3 DNA sequence: TGTGCCAGCAGCTTGGTGGGGACCTCGGGCTACGAGCAGTACTTC.

This clone was counted at least ten times. The gene calls are TRBV28 and TRBJ1-2, with 7 bases matching TRBD1. Trimming removed 6 bases from V and 4 bases from J; junction bases left unmatched: 8. This CDR3 spans 14 amino acids. Germline CDR1 MDHEN, CDR2 SYDVKM. CDR3 sequence: CASSRAGTAYGYTF. The CDR3 nucleotides read TGTGCCAGCAGCCGTGCCGGGACAGCCTATGGCTACACCTTC.

The V call is TRBV5-1, the J call TRBJ2-6; D is uncertain. Trimming left V 3 bases short and J 0 bases short, with 10 bases between. This CDR3 has 16 residues. Germline assignment: CDR1 SGHRS and CDR2 YFSETQ. CDR3 in amino acids: CASSYGTISGANVLTF. The CDR3 DNA reads TGCGCCAGCAGCTACGGAACGATCTCTGGGGCCAACGTCCTGACTTTC. Full variable domain (outside the CDR3, taken from reference TRBV5-1 and TRBJ2-6): KAGVTQTPRYLIKTRGQQVTLSCSPISGHRSVSWYQQTPGQGLQFLFEYFSETQRNKGNFPGRFSGRQFSNSRSEMNVSTLELGDSALYLCASSYGTISGANVLTFGAGSRLTVL.

The rearrangement links TRBV30 to TRBJ1-5, with no clear D. The CDR3 totals 16 residues. V shed 0 bases and J shed 3 bases, with 15 bases lying between them. Per the germline V gene, CDR1 is GTSNPN and CDR2 is SVGIG (reference sequence). DNA of the CDR3: TGTGCCTGGAGTGTCTCGCGGGGATTCATCAATCAGCCCCAGCATTTT. It codes for CAWSVSRGFINQPQHF.

The J gene is TRBJ2-3, the V gene TRBV5-1; 7 nucleotides align to TRBD2. V trimming: 0 bases; J trimming: 2 bases; junction bases outside the gene matches: 3. This CDR3 comprises 15 residues. Germline V lookup: CDR1 SGHRS, CDR2 YFSETQ. The DNA of the CDR3 is TGCGCCAGCAGCTTGGGAGGGACTACCACAGATACGCAGTATTTT. This codes for CASSLGGTTTDTQYF.

This clone has a single count. DNA of the CDR3: TGTGCCAGCAGGTTACCTGGAGACGAGGCTTTCTTT. Translating it yields CASRLPGDEAFF. The V and J genes are TRBV11-2 and TRBJ1-1, with D unclear. CDR1 is SGHAT and CDR2 is FQNNGV in the germline V gene. Trimming took 6 bases from V and 11 from J, leaving 16 bases between them. There are 12 residues in the CDR3.

V is TRBV6-4 and J is TRBJ2-1; 8 nucleotides line up with TRBD2. Germline CDR1 is MRHNA and CDR2 is SNTAGT. The J segment lost 5 bases and the V segment lost 5 bases, leaving 2 bases of the junction unmatched. This CDR3 is built from 13 residues. The CDR3 DNA reads as TGTGCCAGCAGTAGCGGGAGCCACAATGAGCAGTTCTTC. Its protein is CASSSGSHNEQFF.

The CDR3 DNA reads as TGCGCCAGCAGCCAACCTCGGACAGGGGACACCGGGGAGCTGTTTTTT. It yields the protein CASSQPRTGDTGELFF. The chain combines TRBV4-1 with TRBJ2-2, with 9 bases fitting TRBD1. Trimming at V came to 2 bases and at J to 3 bases, leaving 4 bases not matched to a gene. Germline V gives CDR1 MGHRA, CDR2 YSYEKL. The CDR3 is 16 amino acids.

In nucleotides, the CDR3 is TGTGCCAGCAGTTCCCCATACTTCCGGGACAGCAGGTCTTCAAGCTCTGGGGCCAACGTCCTGACTTTC. It encodes CASSSPYFRDSRSSSSGANVLTF. This chain joins TRBV28 and TRBJ2-6; 7 bases agree with TRBD1. CDR3 size: 23 residues. Germline-derived CDR1 and CDR2 are MDHEN and SYDVKM. The trim removed 4 bases at V and 0 bases at J, leaving 24 bases unmatched.

The chain has TRBV6-5 and TRBJ2-5; no clear D. Germline CDR1 MNHEY, CDR2 SVGAGI. Between the trimmed V and J ends, which lost 4 bases and 5 bases, there was a span of 8 bases. This CDR3 spans 12 amino acids. The CDR3 region has the DNA TGTGCCAGCAGTTCCCGGCGGGAGACCCAGTACTTC. The encoded protein is CASSSRRETQYF.

The gene calls are TRBV2 and TRBJ1-2; a possible D gene is TRBD1 (5 bases). Trimming pared 8 bases from V and 5 bases from J, leaving 15 bases between. CDR1 and CDR2 from the germline V gene are SNHLY and FYNNEI. This CDR3 comprises 13 residues. The CDR3 loop is CASVTGLGYGYTF. CDR3 DNA: TGTGCCAGCGTAACAGGATTGGGGTATGGCTACACCTTC.

This rearrangement joins TRBV25-1 to TRBJ1-2; D remains ambiguous. The germline CDR1 and CDR2 sequences are MGHDK and SYGVNS. Trimming removed 4 bases from V and 8 bases from J, with 11 bases in between. There are 12 residues in the CDR3. CDR3 amino acids: CASSGSPGGYTF. CDR3 DNA sequence: TGTGCCAGCAGTGGGTCACCGGGAGGCTACACCTTC.

This chain uses TRBV19 with TRBJ2-3, with 7 bases lining up with TRBD2. Per germline, CDR1 LNHDA and CDR2 SQIVND (reference sequence). CDR3 length: 14 amino acids. With V trimmed by 7 bases and J by 0 bases, 4 bases remained unmatched. This CDR3 reads CASMTSSSTDTQYF. The CDR3 DNA reads TGTGCCAGTATGACTAGCTCTAGCACAGATACGCAGTATTTT. Complete variable domain (other parts from reference TRBV19 and TRBJ2-3): DGGITQSPKYLFRKEGQNVTLSCEQNLNHDAMYWYRQDPGQGLRLIYYSQIVNDFQKGDIAEGYSVSREKKESFPLTVTSAQKNPTAFYLCASMTSSSTDTQYFGPGTRLTVL.

This chain uses TRBV23-1 with TRBJ1-2, with TRBD1 matching over 9 bases. TRBV23-1 is classed as an ORF, of uncertain function. Unmatched junction bases numbered 19, after V lost 3 bases and J lost 8 bases. There are 18 residues in the CDR3. The CDR3 protein is CASSQRAIRDREIVGYTF. In DNA, the CDR3 is TGCGCCAGCAGTCAGAGGGCAATCCGGGACAGGGAAATCGTGGGCTACACCTTC.

This chain joins TRBV6-1 and TRBJ2-5; 7 bases are shared with TRBD2. The end of the DNA fits TRBJ2-7 better, so the J call may be wrong. Looked up from germline, CDR1 is MNHNS and CDR2 is SASEGT. This CDR3 contains 16 residues. As DNA, the CDR3 is TGTGCCAGCAGTGAAATGGGCGGGAGCCCCGCCTACGAGCAGTACTTC. Protein: CASSEMGGSPAYEQYF.

The chain links TRBV7-9 to TRBJ1-3; maybe TRBD1 (6 bases). The CDR3 sequence is 17 residues long. Germline V gene data show CDR1 as SEHNR and CDR2 as FQNEAQ (reference sequence). The V end was cut by 1 base, the J end by 1 base, with 14 bases between. The CDR3 loop reads CASSLDGGLGSGNTIYF. The CDR3 coding sequence is TGTGCCAGCAGCTTAGATGGGGGGCTTGGTTCTGGAAACACCATATATTTT.

The chain uses TRBV6-4 and TRBJ2-2; 11 positions match TRBD1. The CDR3 runs 16 residues. V lost 0 bases to trimming and J lost 7 bases; unmatched junction nucleotides: 4. Germline lookup yields CDR1 MRHNA and CDR2 SNTAGT. The CDR3 protein is CASSDSGQGEIGELFF. For the CDR3, the DNA is TGTGCCAGCAGTGACTCGGGACAGGGGGAGATCGGGGAGCTGTTTTTT.

This clone was observed a single time. The chain uses TRBV6-1 and TRBJ1-5; D is unresolved. Germline V gene sequence: CDR1 MNHNS, CDR2 SASEGT. The CDR3 has 15 residues. V shed 2 bases and J shed 5 bases, with 13 bases lying between them. The CDR3 sequence: CASSENEGLHQPQHF. In nucleotides, the CDR3 is TGTGCCAGCAGTGAAAATGAAGGTCTTCATCAGCCCCAGCATTTT.